Below, one T cell receptor (beta chain) is given with its context. The antigen is undetermined. The method was immunoSEQ multiplex PCR; TCRdb's version includes in-frame clones alone and lacks a portion of them. Of about 90,000 clones in the sample, over 75% were seen once. The data stem from a study of T cell responses to AZD1222 COVID-19 vaccine. Study-wide results and limits: Variant regions that are unmutated are reportedly the target of nearly half of spike-specific TCRs. Baseline seropositives among AZD1222 recipients totaled only 5 to 7.

Germline V gives CDR1 SGHRS, CDR2 YFSETQ. V lost 0 bases to trimming and J lost 7 bases; unmatched junction nucleotides: 9. The CDR3 spans 15 residues. The chain combines TRBV5-1 with TRBJ1-1, with TRBD1 identical over 7 bases. The source is an adult who received the AZD1222 COVID-19 vaccine. The sequenced sample was peripheral blood, obtained 28 days after the second AZD1222 dose. The CDR3 coding sequence is TGCGCCAGCAGCTTGGGGACAGGTTCGGCCCTTGAAGCTTTCTTT. It translates to CASSLGTGSALEAFF.